This T cell receptor (beta chain) was identified in a study of blood T cell repertoires in COVID-19. Turning to the study itself: COVID-19 samples collected from the United States, Italy and Spain covered acute and convalescent phases. In each case, the material was cDNA or gDNA derived from T cells, B-cell-depleted T cells, or PBMCs.

This clone appeared a single time. This CDR3 is 14 amino acids long. The V and J ends lost 4 bases and 10 bases respectively, with 17 bases between them. CDR1 is KGHSH, CDR2 LQKENI, per germline. Authors' methods: Amplified reference gene primers provided the basis for estimating nucleated cell counts. Here immunoSEQ multiplex PCR was the method, and the copy in TCRdb shows in-frame clones only, minus some. V and J calls and clone size are given by that table; D and trimming were obtained from the DNA. In the table there are fewer than 300,000 clones, under 90% of which are singletons. The V gene is TRBV18, the J gene TRBJ2-1, with TRBD1 as a possible D gene (5 bases). Sequencing was performed on peripheral blood. This receptor was identified in a woman aged 18-30 years with acute or convalescent COVID-19. The CDR3, as DNA: TGTGCCAGCTCACTCCACCCTCAGGGTGGGGAGCAGTTCTTC. Protein: CASSLHPQGGEQFF.